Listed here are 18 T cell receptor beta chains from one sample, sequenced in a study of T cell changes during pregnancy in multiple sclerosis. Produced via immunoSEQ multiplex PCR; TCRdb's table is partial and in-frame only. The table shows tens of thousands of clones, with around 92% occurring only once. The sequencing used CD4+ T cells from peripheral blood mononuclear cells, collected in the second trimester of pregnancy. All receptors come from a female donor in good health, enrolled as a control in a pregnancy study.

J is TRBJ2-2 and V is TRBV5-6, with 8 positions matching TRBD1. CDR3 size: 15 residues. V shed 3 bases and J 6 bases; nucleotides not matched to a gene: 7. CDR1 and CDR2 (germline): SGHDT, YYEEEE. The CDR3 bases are TGTGCCAGCAGCTGGCCGACAGGGGTTGCCGGGGAGCTGTTTTTT. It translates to CASSWPTGVAGELFF. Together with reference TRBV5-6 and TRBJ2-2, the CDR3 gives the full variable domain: DAGVTQSPTHLIKTRGQQVTLRCSPKSGHDTVSWYQQALGQGPQFIFQYYEEEERQRGNFPDRFSGHQFPNYSSELNVNALLLGDSALYLCASSWPTGVAGELFFGEGSRLTVL.

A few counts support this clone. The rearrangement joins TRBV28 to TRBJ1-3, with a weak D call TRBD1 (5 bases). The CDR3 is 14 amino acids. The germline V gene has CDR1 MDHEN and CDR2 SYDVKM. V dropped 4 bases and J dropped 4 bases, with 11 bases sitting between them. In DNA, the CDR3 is TGTGCCAGCAGTTCTACCGGGGGAGGAAACACCATATATTTT. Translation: CASSSTGGGNTIYF.

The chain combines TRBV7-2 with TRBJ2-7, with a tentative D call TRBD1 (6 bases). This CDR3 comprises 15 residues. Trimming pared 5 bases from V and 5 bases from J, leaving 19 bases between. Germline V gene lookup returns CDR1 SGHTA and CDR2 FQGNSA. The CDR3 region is CASSLPGVQGNEQYF. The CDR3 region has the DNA TGTGCCAGCAGCCTCCCAGGGGTACAGGGCAACGAGCAGTACTTC.

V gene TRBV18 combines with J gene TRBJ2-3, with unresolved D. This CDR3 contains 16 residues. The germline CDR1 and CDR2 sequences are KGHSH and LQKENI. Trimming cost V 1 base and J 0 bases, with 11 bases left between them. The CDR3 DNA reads TGTGCCAGCTCACCACGATCAGGCCCTAGCACAGATACGCAGTATTTT. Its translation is CASSPRSGPSTDTQYF.

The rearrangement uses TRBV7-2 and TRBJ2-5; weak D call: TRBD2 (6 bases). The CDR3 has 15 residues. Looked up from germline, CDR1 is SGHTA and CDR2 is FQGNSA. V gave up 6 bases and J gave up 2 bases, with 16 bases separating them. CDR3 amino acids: CASSVVSGNQETQYF. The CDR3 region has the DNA TGTGCCAGCAGTGTCGTTAGCGGAAATCAAGAGACCCAGTACTTC.

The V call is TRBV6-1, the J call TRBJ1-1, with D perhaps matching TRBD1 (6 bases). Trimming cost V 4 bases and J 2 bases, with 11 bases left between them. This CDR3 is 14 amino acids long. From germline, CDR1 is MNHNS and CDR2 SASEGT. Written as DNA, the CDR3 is TGTGCCAGCAGTGTTAAGGACAGTAACACTGAAGCTTTCTTT. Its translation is CASSVKDSNTEAFF.

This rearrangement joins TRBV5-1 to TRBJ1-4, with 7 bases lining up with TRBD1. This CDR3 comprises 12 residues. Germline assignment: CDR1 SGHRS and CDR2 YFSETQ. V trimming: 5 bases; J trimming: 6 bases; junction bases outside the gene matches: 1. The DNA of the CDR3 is TGCGCCAGCAGGCAGGGGGATGAAAAACTGTTTTTT. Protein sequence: CASRQGDEKLFF.

CDR3 DNA: TGTGCCAGCAGCGTAGATGGGGGGAGGCTGAACAATGAGCAGTTCTTC. Its protein is CASSVDGGRLNNEQFF. V and J are TRBV9 and TRBJ2-1; the D gene is possibly TRBD2 (6 bases). Trimming took off 0 bases at V and 5 bases at J, with 15 bases between the two ends. From germline, CDR1 is SGDLS and CDR2 YYNGEE. The CDR3 consists of 16 residues. Combining the CDR3 with reference TRBV9 and TRBJ2-1 gives the whole variable domain DSGVTQTPKHLITATGQRVTLRCSPRSGDLSVYWYQQSLDQGLQFLIQYYNGEERAKGNILERFSAQQFPDLHSELNLSSLELGDSALYFCASSVDGGRLNNEQFFGPGTRLTVL.

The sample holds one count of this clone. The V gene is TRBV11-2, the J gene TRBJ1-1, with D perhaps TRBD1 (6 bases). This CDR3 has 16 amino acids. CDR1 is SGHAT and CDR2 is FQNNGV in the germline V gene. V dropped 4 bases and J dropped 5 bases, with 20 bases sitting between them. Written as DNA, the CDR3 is TGTGCCAGCAGCTCCCGGACAGCCCCGAGAAGAACTGAAGCTTTCTTT. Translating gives CASSSRTAPRRTEAFF. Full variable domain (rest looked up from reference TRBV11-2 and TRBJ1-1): EAGVAQSPRYKIIEKRQSVAFWCNPISGHATLYWYQQILGQGPKLLIQFQNNGVVDDSQLPKDRFSAERLKGVDSTLKIQPAKLEDSAVYLCASSSRTAPRRTEAFFGQGTRLTVV.

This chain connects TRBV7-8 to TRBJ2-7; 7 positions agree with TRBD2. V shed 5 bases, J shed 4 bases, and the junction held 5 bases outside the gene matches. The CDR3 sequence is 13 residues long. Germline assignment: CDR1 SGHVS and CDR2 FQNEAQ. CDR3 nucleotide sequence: TGTGCCAGCAGCGTCCAACTAGCGTACGAGCAGTACTTC. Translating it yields CASSVQLAYEQYF. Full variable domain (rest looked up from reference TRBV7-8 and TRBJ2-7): GAGVSQSPRYKVAKRGQDVALRCDPISGHVSLFWYQQALGQGPEFLTYFQNEAQLDKSGLPSDRFFAERPEGSVSTLKIQRTQQEDSAVYLCASSVQLAYEQYFGPGTRLTVT.

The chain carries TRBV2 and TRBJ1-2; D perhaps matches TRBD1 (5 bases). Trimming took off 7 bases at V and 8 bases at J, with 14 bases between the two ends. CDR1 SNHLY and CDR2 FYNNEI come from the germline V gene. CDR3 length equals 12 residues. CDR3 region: CASNRPSGGYTF. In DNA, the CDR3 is TGTGCCAGCAACAGGCCAAGCGGGGGCTACACCTTC. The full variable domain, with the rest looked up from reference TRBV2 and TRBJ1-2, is EPEVTQTPSHQVTQMGQEVILRCVPISNHLYFYWYRQILGQKVEFLVSFYNNEISEKSEIFDDQFSVERPDGSNFTLKIRSTKLEDSAMYFCASNRPSGGYTFGSGTRLTVV.

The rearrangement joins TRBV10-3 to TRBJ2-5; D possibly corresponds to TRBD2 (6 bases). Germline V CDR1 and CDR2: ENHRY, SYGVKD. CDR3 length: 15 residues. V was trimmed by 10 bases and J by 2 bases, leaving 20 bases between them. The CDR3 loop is CATSVLGGNQETQYF. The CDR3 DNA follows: TGTGCCACGTCAGTTTTGGGGGGAAATCAAGAGACCCAGTACTTC.

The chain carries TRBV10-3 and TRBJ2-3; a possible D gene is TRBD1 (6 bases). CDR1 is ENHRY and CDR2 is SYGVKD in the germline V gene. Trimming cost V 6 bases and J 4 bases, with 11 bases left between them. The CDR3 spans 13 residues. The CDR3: CAIRKPGADTQYF. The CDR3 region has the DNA TGTGCCATCAGGAAGCCAGGGGCAGATACGCAGTATTTT.

The CDR3 here is CAISESAGGYTDTQYF. Here the CDR3 DNA reads TGTGCCATCAGTGAGTCGGCGGGGGGCTACACAGATACGCAGTATTTT. This chain links TRBV10-3 with TRBJ2-3, with 8 bases lining up with TRBD2. J lost 2 bases, V lost 0 bases, and 4 bases had no gene match. The CDR3 loop spans 16 amino acids. Germline V gene sequence: CDR1 ENHRY, CDR2 SYGVKD.

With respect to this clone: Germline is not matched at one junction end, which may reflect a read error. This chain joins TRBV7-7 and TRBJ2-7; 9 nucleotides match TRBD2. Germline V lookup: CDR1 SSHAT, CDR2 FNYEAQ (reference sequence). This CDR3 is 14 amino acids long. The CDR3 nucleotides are TGTGCTAGCAGCTTAGGAGTAGCGGGAGACGAGCAGTACTTC. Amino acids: CASSLGVAGDEQYF.

The CDR3 sequence is CAIRDSGTSTDTQYF. The CDR3 DNA reads TGTGCCATCAGAGATAGCGGTACTAGCACAGATACGCAGTATTTT. The chain joins TRBV10-3 to TRBJ2-3; possibly TRBD2 for D (6 bases). The germline V and J ends were trimmed by 6 bases and 0 bases, with 13 bases remaining between them. Per the germline V gene, CDR1 is ENHRY and CDR2 is SYGVKD. The CDR3 sequence is 15 residues long.

CDR3 bases: TGTGCCAGCAGTTTAAGGGGCCCTTACCCAGCCCCAGGCTATGGCTACACCTTC. Encoded protein: CASSLRGPYPAPGYGYTF. The chain couples TRBV27 to TRBJ1-2, with D possibly being TRBD1 (5 bases). The CDR3 is 18 amino acids. Germline V CDR1 and CDR2: MNHEY, SMNVEV (reference sequence). V gave up 2 bases and J gave up 4 bases, with 23 bases separating them.

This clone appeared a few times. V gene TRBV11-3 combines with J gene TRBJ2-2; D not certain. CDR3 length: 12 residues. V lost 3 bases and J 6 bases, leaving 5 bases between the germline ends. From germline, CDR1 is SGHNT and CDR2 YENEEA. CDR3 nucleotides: TGTGCCAGCAGCTTGTCTTCCGGGGAGCTGTTTTTT. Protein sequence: CASSLSSGELFF.